This T cell receptor beta chain was sequenced in a study of cytomegalovirus exposure and HLA in healthy donors. Study context: Genetic ancestry analysis placed around 76% of the approximately 400 donors that were genotyped in the Caucasian-associated cluster. Study results and caveats: Using a false discovery rate of 0.05, a later analysis showed that approximately 17,000 TCR beta sequences were associated with HLA alleles. Reported results showed that the classifier diagnosed cytomegalovirus status with high specificity and sensitivity.

13 Jbeta primers and 60 Vbeta primers were used for the PCR. Under the authors' procedure: Unique TCR beta chains totaled around 86 million in a later count, with 8.5 million to 12 million of them shared. Some clones are missing from TCRdb's copy, which holds only in-frame ones; the method was immunoSEQ multiplex PCR. For V, J and clone size, that table is used; D and trimming come from the DNA. The listing contains 60,000 to 90,000 clones. About this clone: Antigen specificity is unknown.

The CDR3 covers 14 residues. Germline V CDR1 and CDR2: GTSNPN, SVGIG (reference sequence). J lost 4 bases, V lost 0 bases, and 3 bases had no gene match. This clonotype originated in a woman aged 40 to 49 in good health and CMV-seropositive. Sequencing was done on a sample of PBMCs. The V and J genes are TRBV30 and TRBJ1-2, with TRBD1 identical over 9 bases. DNA of the CDR3: TGTGCCTGGAGTGTTAAACAGGGGGCCTATGGCTACACCTTC. Translating it yields CAWSVKQGAYGYTF.